Listed here are 3 T cell receptor beta chains from one sample, sequenced in a study of blood T cell repertoires in COVID-19. Clones were sequenced by immunoSEQ multiplex PCR, and TCRdb holds only the in-frame ones, with some missing. This repertoire shows 400,000 to 500,000 clones, 88% found once; its top ten account for 1.5% to 2%. Sequenced input: PBMCs or T cells enriched from blood (not recorded which). The receptors here all came from a woman between 35 and 50 years old who had recovered from COVID-19.

With respect to this clone: An end of the junction differs from the germline gene, which may be a read error. The chain joins TRBV12-5 to TRBJ2-1; 11 bases match TRBD2. This CDR3 has 15 amino acids. From germline, CDR1 is LGHNT and CDR2 FRNRAP. This chain's CDR3 is CASGMPGLAANEGVF. Written as DNA, the CDR3 is TGTGCTAGTGGTATGCCGGGACTAGCGGCTAATGAGGGAGTCTTC.

The chain is built from TRBV30 and TRBJ2-7; tentatively, D is TRBD1 (6 bases). CDR3 length: 13 residues. Germline V gene data show CDR1 as GTSNPN and CDR2 as SVGIG (reference sequence). Trimming pared 2 bases from V and 4 bases from J, leaving 12 bases between. CDR3 nucleotide sequence: TGTGCCTGGAGTCTGGACAGTAGATACGAGCAGTACTTC. Protein product: CAWSLDSRYEQYF.

Remarks on this clone: Other DNA sequences in this sample translate to the same CDR3. V and J are TRBV7-2 and TRBJ2-5; no definite D call. The V end was cut by 2 bases, the J end by 5 bases, with 18 bases between. The CDR3 totals 16 residues. Germline CDR1 and CDR2: SGHTA and FQGNSA. The CDR3 DNA is TGTGCCAGCAGCTTAAAGGCTGCTCTGCCAGGCGAGACCCAGTACTTC. Its translation: CASSLKAALPGETQYF.